Following are 11 T cell receptor beta chains from one sample sequenced in a study of OX40 agonist ivuxolimab in advanced cancers. Data came from immunoSEQ multiplex PCR; TCRdb stores just in-frame clones and leaves some out. Found here are tens of thousands of clones, more than 85% of them singletons; the top ten hold over 15%. This material consisted of CD4+ or CD8+ T cells sorted from blood, taken in a trial of the OX40 agonist ivuxolimab. These receptors all come from an adult with an advanced solid tumor such as melanoma, head and neck, liver or kidney cancer.

This chain connects TRBV7-9 to TRBJ1-1; the D is unclear. Trimming took 2 bases from V and 4 from J, leaving 8 bases between them. The germline CDR1 and CDR2 sequences are SEHNR and FQNEAQ (reference sequence). This CDR3 is built from 13 residues. The CDR3 DNA reads TGTGCCAGCAGCTTATCCGGAGCCACTGAAGCTTTCTTT. Amino acid sequence: CASSLSGATEAFF.

This chain connects TRBV18 to TRBJ1-1; D might be TRBD1 (6 bases). Germline V CDR1 and CDR2: KGHSH, LQKENI. There are 13 residues in the CDR3. V was trimmed by 3 bases and J by 5 bases, leaving 10 bases between them. Written as DNA, the CDR3 is TGTGCCAGCTCACCCGGGAGGGGGACTGAAGCTTTCTTT. It is translated as CASSPGRGTEAFF.

J is TRBJ1-6 and V is TRBV28; 7 nucleotides align to TRBD1. CDR3 length equals 15 residues. Unmatched junction bases numbered 5, after V lost 1 base and J lost 8 bases. Looked up from germline, CDR1 is MDHEN and CDR2 is SYDVKM. Here the CDR3 DNA reads TGTGCCAGCAGTTTATACAGGGGAGTTTATTCACCCCTCCACTTT. Translating it yields CASSLYRGVYSPLHF. Using reference TRBV28 and TRBJ1-6 for the parts outside the CDR3, the full variable domain is DVKVTQSSRYLVKRTGEKVFLECVQDMDHENMFWYRQDPGLGLRLIYFSYDVKMKEKGDIPEGYSVSREKKERFSLILESASTNQTSMYLCASSLYRGVYSPLHFGNGTRLTVT.

The genes are TRBV28 and TRBJ1-5, with 7 bases that match TRBD1. CDR1 is MDHEN and CDR2 is SYDVKM in the germline V gene. The CDR3 length is 12 residues. The V gene end was trimmed by 10 bases and the J gene end by 4 bases; junction bases not matched to a gene: 4. DNA for the CDR3: TGTGCCACAGGGGGGGTTAATCAGCCCCAGCATTTT. Its protein product is CATGGVNQPQHF.

The chain uses TRBV21-1 and TRBJ2-5; TRBD1 is the table's D call and was not checked against the DNA. TRBV21-1 is given as a pseudogene. The CDR3 has 17 amino acids. The CDR3 coding sequence is TGTGCCAGCAGCAAGGGGTCGGGACAGGGTTGTCTTGAGACCCAGTACTTC. Amino acid sequence: CASSKGSGQGCLETQYF.

V gene TRBV7-9 combines with J gene TRBJ1-1; D unresolved. This CDR3 contains 14 residues. Trimming shortened V by 1 base and J by 1 base, and 7 bases separated the two germline ends. Germline CDR1 reads SEHNR; CDR2 reads FQNEAQ (reference sequence). The CDR3 DNA reads TGTGCCAGCAGCTTAGTGGCAGAGAACACTGAAGCTTTCTTT. Protein: CASSLVAENTEAFF.

The rearrangement uses TRBV9 and TRBJ2-2; D unresolved. With 4 bases removed from V and 0 bases from J, the gap between germline ends came to 13 bases. The CDR3 loop spans 16 amino acids. Germline lookup yields CDR1 SGDLS and CDR2 YYNGEE. DNA for the CDR3: TGTGCCAGCAGCCCCCCAGGAGCATCGAACACCGGGGAGCTGTTTTTT. It codes for CASSPPGASNTGELFF.

The V gene is TRBV10-2, the J gene TRBJ1-6; 7 bases line up with TRBD1. Germline V gives CDR1 WSHSY, CDR2 SAAADI. The CDR3 has 13 amino acids. Losses at the gene ends were 6 bases for V and 9 bases for J; bases not matched to a gene: 5. CDR3 nucleotides: TGCGCCAGCAGCAAGGGGGCAGTTTCACCCCTCCACTTT. This translates into CASSKGAVSPLHF.

V is TRBV5-4 and J is TRBJ1-2; 12 nucleotides agree with TRBD1. The germline V gene encodes CDR1 SGHNT and CDR2 YYREEE (reference sequence). The CDR3 is 16 residues long. V shed 6 bases, J shed 4 bases, and the junction held 10 bases outside the gene matches. CDR3 protein: CASKPGTGGSGYGYTF. The CDR3 region has the DNA TGTGCCAGCAAACCCGGGACAGGGGGCAGTGGCTATGGCTACACCTTC.

This clone was seen only once. The DNA for the CDR3 is TGCGCCAGCAGACCCGCTGGGACAGGGAGAGACTATGGCTACACCTTC. It encodes CASRPAGTGRDYGYTF. The J gene is TRBJ1-2, the V gene TRBV5-1; 9 positions match TRBD1. The CDR3 spans 16 residues. From germline, CDR1 is SGHRS and CDR2 YFSETQ. Unmatched junction bases numbered 11, after V lost 5 bases and J lost 3 bases. The variable domain in full, completed from reference TRBV5-1 and TRBJ1-2, reads KAGVTQTPRYLIKTRGQQVTLSCSPISGHRSVSWYQQTPGQGLQFLFEYFSETQRNKGNFPGRFSGRQFSNSRSEMNVSTLELGDSALYLCASRPAGTGRDYGYTFGSGTRLTVV.

The J gene is TRBJ1-1, the V gene TRBV6-5, with D unclear. The CDR3 totals 11 residues. The germline V gene has CDR1 MNHEY and CDR2 SVGAGI. The ends were cut back, 9 bases at V and 7 bases at J, with 12 bases in the middle. The CDR3 here is CASETRGEAFF. The CDR3 nucleotides are TGTGCCAGTGAAACCCGGGGTGAAGCTTTCTTT.